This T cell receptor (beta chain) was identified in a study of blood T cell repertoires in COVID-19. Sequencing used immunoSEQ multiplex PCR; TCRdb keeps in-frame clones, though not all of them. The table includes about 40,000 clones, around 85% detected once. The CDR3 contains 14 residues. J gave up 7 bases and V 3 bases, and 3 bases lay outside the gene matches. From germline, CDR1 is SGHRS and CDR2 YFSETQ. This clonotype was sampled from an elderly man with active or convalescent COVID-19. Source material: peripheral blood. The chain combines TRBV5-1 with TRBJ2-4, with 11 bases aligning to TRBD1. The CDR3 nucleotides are TGCGCCAGCAGCTCGGGACAGGGGGTTAACATTCAGTACTTC. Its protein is CASSSGQGVNIQYF.